This T cell receptor (beta chain) originates from a study of blood T cell repertoires in COVID-19. Study as a whole: Specimens from acute and convalescent COVID-19 originated in the United States, Italy and Spain. PBMCs, B-cell-depleted T cells, or T cells provided the cDNA or gDNA that made up the material.

Per germline, CDR1 MGHRA and CDR2 YSYEKL. The CDR3 sequence is 15 residues long. After removal of 6 bases from V and 3 bases from J, the junction contained 4 bases not matched to a gene. As processed by the authors: Amplification from reference gene primers served as the basis for estimated nucleated cell counts. Data came from immunoSEQ multiplex PCR; TCRdb stores just in-frame clones and leaves some out. That table supplies the V and J calls and clone size; D and trimming were determined from the DNA. This sample has tens of thousands of clones, with roughly 83% found just once. This clone was counted between two and nine times.

The sequenced sample consisted of peripheral blood. The clonotype originates from a human donor in a cohort sampled during active COVID-19. The chain joins TRBV4-1 to TRBJ1-6; 8 positions agree with TRBD1. The CDR3: CASRIDRGYNSPLHF. CDR3 in DNA: TGCGCCAGCAGAATAGACAGGGGCTATAATTCACCCCTCCACTTT.